This T cell receptor beta chain was documented in a study of yellow fever vaccine responses in identical twins. Overall study results and limits: Twins reportedly appeared to share part of their vaccine T cell response while keeping part individual.

As for this clonotype: Its antigen is not identified.

Using its own MiXCR run on the RT-PCR reads, TCRdb lists one record per CDR3 protein. The sample includes a few thousand distinct CDR3 sequences, roughly 80% of them seen just once. The CDR3 sequence is 13 residues long. V was shortened by 7 bases and J by 5 bases, with 18 bases between the two germline ends. CDR1 is SQVTM and CDR2 is ANQGSEA in the germline V gene. The sample consisted of T cells from blood (PBMCs), unsorted or a sorted subset (not recorded which), taken before or after yellow fever vaccination (not recorded which). This sequence was found in a woman aged 18-29 years who received the yellow fever vaccine. This rearrangement joins TRBV29-1 to TRBJ2-7; weak D call: TRBD2 (6 bases). CDR3 in DNA: TGCAGCGCCCCCCAGCCAGGGAGGAACGAGCAGTACTTC. Protein sequence: CSAPQPGRNEQYF.